These 26 T cell receptor beta chains originate from one sample sequenced in a study of cytomegalovirus exposure and HLA in healthy donors. The primer mix had 60 Vbeta and 13 Jbeta primers. The repertoire was sequenced with immunoSEQ multiplex PCR; TCRdb's copy has only in-frame clones and lacks some. The data show some 120,000 clones, about 80% seen once. Sequenced material: PBMCs. These receptors originate from a man aged 25-45 years in good health and CMV-seropositive.

The chain combines TRBV5-1 with TRBJ1-4; possible D gene TRBD1, 5 bases. The ends were cut back, 6 bases at V and 5 bases at J, with 23 bases in the middle. The CDR3 length is 17 residues. CDR1 and CDR2 (germline): SGHRS, YFSETQ. This CDR3 is CASTMNRGSGSNEKLFF. CDR3 DNA: TGCGCCAGCACCATGAACCGGGGGTCCGGGTCCAATGAAAAACTGTTTTTT.

The rearrangement uses TRBV18 and TRBJ1-2; 8 bases match TRBD1. CDR3 length: 14 residues. Germline loops: CDR1 KGHSH, CDR2 LQKENI. Germline trimming cut 2 bases from V and 5 bases from J; bases unmatched to any gene: 4. The CDR3 region has the DNA TGTGCCAGCTCACCAAGCAACAGGGGGTATGGCTACACCTTC. It codes for CASSPSNRGYGYTF.

In its sample, this clone was seen once. This chain links TRBV7-3 with TRBJ2-3; a possible D gene is TRBD2 (6 bases). The CDR3 runs 13 residues. The germline gives CDR1 SGHTA, CDR2 FQGTGA. Trimming removed 3 bases from V and 4 bases from J, with 8 bases in between. Written as DNA, the CDR3 is TGTGCCAGCAGCTTGGACTACCCAGATACGCAGTATTTT. It is translated as CASSLDYPDTQYF.

V and J are TRBV7-2 and TRBJ2-5; TRBD2 agrees at 8 bases. The CDR3 runs 16 residues. Germline CDR1 reads SGHTA; CDR2 reads FQGNSA. Trimming took 1 base from V and 5 from J; bases not matched to a gene: 9. Here the CDR3 DNA reads TGTGCCAGCAGCTTAGGTCGGGGACTAGTACGGGAGACCCAGTACTTC. Translation gives CASSLGRGLVRETQYF.

The chain is built from TRBV5-1 and TRBJ1-6; weak D call: TRBD1 (5 bases). CDR3 size: 20 residues. Trimming left V 2 bases short and J 0 bases short, with 21 bases between. Germline-derived CDR1 and CDR2 are SGHRS and YFSETQ. In nucleotides, the CDR3 is TGCGCCAGCAGCTTACCCGACGGGACTCCTCCCAGCTCCTATAATTCACCCCTCCACTTT. This translates into CASSLPDGTPPSSYNSPLHF.

The gene calls are TRBV6-6 and TRBJ1-1; D is uncertain. The germline V gene has CDR1 MNHNY and CDR2 SVGAGI (reference sequence). The CDR3 consists of 15 residues. Deletions cut 0 bases from V and 2 bases from J, with 10 bases between. The CDR3 sequence is CASSYSTTRNTEAFF. The CDR3 bases are TGTGCCAGCAGTTACTCCACCACAAGAAACACTGAAGCTTTCTTT.

This clone was observed once. CDR3 protein: CASSTRVGGEDTQYF. In DNA, the CDR3 is TGTGCCAGCAGCACACGCGTAGGGGGGGAAGATACGCAGTATTTT. The rearrangement uses TRBV11-2 and TRBJ2-3; D possibly corresponds to TRBD2 (7 bases). Per the germline V gene, CDR1 is SGHAT and CDR2 is FQNNGV. Trimming shortened V by 5 bases and J by 5 bases, and 17 bases separated the two germline ends. The CDR3 has 15 residues.

The chain carries TRBV5-4 and TRBJ1-2; 7 bases map to TRBD1. This CDR3 region has 15 residues. The V gene end was trimmed by 0 bases and the J gene end by 3 bases; junction bases not matched to a gene: 5. The germline CDR1 and CDR2 sequences are SGHNT and YYREEE (reference sequence). The CDR3 spells CASSLGGTGDYGYTF. CDR3 coding DNA: TGTGCCAGCAGCTTGGGGGGAACAGGGGACTATGGCTACACCTTC.

The genes are TRBV29-1 and TRBJ2-4; 7 nucleotides line up with TRBD1. The CDR3 totals 11 residues. The junction had 0 bases not matched to a gene; V was cut back by 4 bases and J by 6 bases. Looked up from germline, CDR1 is SQVTM and CDR2 is ANQGSEA. CDR3 in amino acids: CSVGQGNIQYF. The DNA of the CDR3 is TGCAGCGTTGGACAGGGAAACATTCAGTACTTC.

The chain joins TRBV6-5 to TRBJ2-4; tentatively, D is TRBD1 (6 bases). This CDR3 is 10 amino acids long. Trimming shortened V by 8 bases and J by 12 bases, and 11 bases separated the two germline ends. CDR1 and CDR2 (germline): MNHEY, SVGAGI. This chain's CDR3 is CASGQDSQYF. CDR3 sequence (DNA): TGTGCCAGCGGCCAGGACAGTCAGTACTTC.

J is TRBJ1-1 and V is TRBV11-1, with 7 bases identical to TRBD1. V lost 5 bases, J lost 2 bases, and 8 bases stayed unmatched. CDR3 length: 15 residues. Per germline, CDR1 SGHAT and CDR2 FQDESV (reference sequence). This chain's CDR3 is CASSPWDSENTEAFF. CDR3 DNA sequence: TGTGCCAGCAGCCCATGGGACAGTGAAAACACTGAAGCTTTCTTT.

The chain joins TRBV28 to TRBJ1-4; D is possibly TRBD1 (5 bases). CDR3 length: 15 residues. Germline CDR1 and CDR2: MDHEN and SYDVKM. Trimming pared 6 bases from V and 0 bases from J, leaving 11 bases between. In DNA form, the CDR3 reads TGTGCCAGCAGGCCCGACAGAGCAACTAATGAAAAACTGTTTTTT. This gives the protein CASRPDRATNEKLFF.

V usage is TRBV27 and J usage is TRBJ2-1, with 11 nucleotides matching TRBD2. This CDR3 region has 16 residues. J was trimmed by 0 bases and V by 10 bases; bases with no gene match: 8. Germline V CDR1 and CDR2: MNHEY, SMNVEV (reference sequence). The CDR3: CATGLAGAASYNEQFF. The CDR3 DNA reads TGTGCCACCGGACTAGCGGGCGCTGCCTCCTACAATGAGCAGTTCTTC.

The J gene is TRBJ2-1, the V gene TRBV7-8, with TRBD2 identical over 10 bases. The length of the CDR3 is 15 residues. CDR1 is SGHVS and CDR2 is FQNEAQ in the germline V gene. V dropped 0 bases and J dropped 7; count of bases not matched to a gene: 3. CDR3 DNA: TGTGCCAGCAGCTTAGCCCTAGCGGGGGTTAATGAGCAGTTCTTC. This encodes CASSLALAGVNEQFF.

This clone was recorded only once. The V call is TRBV5-1, the J call TRBJ2-7; 11 nucleotides agree with TRBD2. J gave up 4 bases and V 4 bases, and 10 bases lay outside the gene matches. Per germline, CDR1 SGHRS and CDR2 YFSETQ. CDR3 length: 16 residues. The CDR3 DNA sequence: TGCGCCAGCAGCGGTAGCGGGAGGGATCGAGCTTACGAGCAGTACTTC. The encoded protein is CASSGSGRDRAYEQYF.

The chain is built from TRBV9 and TRBJ2-5, with TRBD1 matching 9 bases. With V trimmed by 3 bases and J by 11 bases, 14 bases remained unmatched. The CDR3 extends over 15 amino acids. Germline-derived CDR1 and CDR2 are SGDLS and YYNGEE. The CDR3 region has the DNA TGTGCCAGCAGCGCGTCCGGGACAGGGTTTATGGAGCAGTACTTC. Translating it yields CASSASGTGFMEQYF.

CDR3 loop: CASSLEVRNTEAFF. CDR3 DNA: TGTGCCAGCAGCTTGGAGGTTCGGAACACTGAAGCTTTCTTT. The chain carries TRBV7-8 and TRBJ1-1; D gene unclear. The V end was cut by 3 bases, the J end by 1 base, with 9 bases between. The CDR3 consists of 14 residues. In germline, CDR1 is SGHVS, CDR2 FQNEAQ.

The genes are TRBV7-9 and TRBJ1-5; tentative D call: TRBD1 (5 bases). In germline, CDR1 is SEHNR, CDR2 FQNEAQ (reference sequence). The CDR3 spans 13 residues. V shed 4 bases and J shed 5 bases, with 9 bases lying between them. CDR3 sequence (DNA): TGTGCCAGCAGCTCGACAGCTGATCAGCCCCAGCATTTT. As protein: CASSSTADQPQHF. Variable domain in full (rest from reference TRBV7-9 and TRBJ1-5): DTGVSQNPRHKITKRGQNVTFRCDPISEHNRLYWYRQTLGQGPEFLTYFQNEAQLEKSRLLSDRFSAERPKGSFSTLEIQRTEQGDSAMYLCASSSTADQPQHFGDGTRLSIL.

The gene calls are TRBV13 and TRBJ1-1; D is unclear. This CDR3 has 18 residues. Looked up from germline, CDR1 is PRHDT and CDR2 is FYEKMQ (reference sequence). Trimming removed 5 bases at V and 0 bases at J, with 22 bases between. The DNA for the CDR3 is TGTGCCAGCAGCCTAGAAAGGCGGGCAGGAAGCCTGAACACTGAAGCTTTCTTT. Its protein is CASSLERRAGSLNTEAFF.

The chain couples TRBV5-5 to TRBJ1-6; D unresolved. There are 13 residues in the CDR3. Germline V gene lookup returns CDR1 SGHKS and CDR2 YYEKEE (reference sequence). V was cut by 2 bases and J by 11 bases, with 11 bases left in between. CDR3 DNA sequence: TGTGCCAGCAGCTTACGGGGTCGTCCACCCCTCCACTTT. This codes for CASSLRGRPPLHF.

This sequence joins TRBV6-1 and TRBJ2-2; 8 nucleotides line up with TRBD2. Per germline, CDR1 MNHNS and CDR2 SASEGT. The length of the CDR3 is 14 residues. Trimming at V came to 8 bases and at J to 5 bases, leaving 7 bases not matched to a gene. The CDR3 loop reads CASRLASKTGELFF. In nucleotides, the CDR3 is TGTGCCAGCCGACTAGCGTCCAAGACCGGGGAGCTGTTTTTT.

By sample fraction, this clone is large (0.1 to 1%). The V and J genes are TRBV4-3 and TRBJ1-1, with D possibly TRBD1 on 6 matching bases. Trimming left V 4 bases short and J 0 bases short, with 18 bases between. Germline loops: CDR1 LGHNA, CDR2 YSLEER. There are 17 residues in the CDR3. Written as DNA, the CDR3 is TGCGCCAGCAGCCGGGGGCGGGCCAGCTCAATGAACACTGAAGCTTTCTTT. This encodes CASSRGRASSMNTEAFF.

The chain carries TRBV2 and TRBJ2-7, with 10 bases lining up with TRBD2. The V and J ends lost 4 bases and 3 bases, in that order; junction bases with no gene match: 6. Looked up from germline, CDR1 is SNHLY and CDR2 is FYNNEI. The CDR3 totals 15 residues. This CDR3 is CASSASGTSVYEQYF. The CDR3 region has the DNA TGTGCCAGCAGTGCCTCCGGGACTAGCGTCTACGAGCAGTACTTC.

The V and J genes are TRBV7-9 and TRBJ2-5, with TRBD1 identical over 8 bases. Germline CDR1 and CDR2: SEHNR and FQNEAQ (reference sequence). V lost 5 bases and J lost 5; bases outside the gene matches: 16. The length of the CDR3 is 17 residues. The CDR3 spells CASSQTQGIRGLETQYF. DNA for the CDR3: TGTGCCAGCAGCCAGACACAAGGGATCAGGGGGCTGGAGACCCAGTACTTC.

This clone was counted between two and nine times. The rearrangement joins TRBV27 to TRBJ1-6, with 8 bases matching TRBD1. Trimming took 6 bases from V and 7 from J; bases not matched to a gene: 8. Germline CDR1 reads MNHEY; CDR2 reads SMNVEV (reference sequence). The CDR3 is 15 amino acids. The CDR3 spells CASSGRTGRNSPLHF. CDR3 nucleotide sequence: TGTGCCAGCAGCGGAAGGACAGGGAGGAATTCACCCCTCCACTTT.

The rearrangement joins TRBV9 to TRBJ2-1; TRBD2 matches at 8 bases. The CDR3 has 14 amino acids. From germline, CDR1 is SGDLS and CDR2 YYNGEE. The ends lost 2 bases at V and 9 bases at J; junction bases unmatched: 7. For the CDR3, the DNA is TGTGCCAGCAGCGTGGGACTAGTAGCCAGTGAGCAGTTCTTC. Translated, it gives CASSVGLVASEQFF. The variable domain in full, with the rest retrieved from reference TRBV9 and TRBJ2-1, is DSGVTQTPKHLITATGQRVTLRCSPRSGDLSVYWYQQSLDQGLQFLIQYYNGEERAKGNILERFSAQQFPDLHSELNLSSLELGDSALYFCASSVGLVASEQFFGPGTRLTVL.